A selection of T cell receptor beta chains follows, all from one sample in a study of T cell responses to AZD1222 COVID-19 vaccine. Profiled with immunoSEQ multiplex PCR; TCRdb holds only in-frame clones, not every one. The sample holds approximately 100,000 clones; 80% to 95% are singletons and the top ten take 4% to 6%. This specimen consisted of peripheral blood, obtained on day 0 of AZD1222 vaccination. These receptors all come from an adult in good health. Both conserved end residues are part of each CDR3. The D gene is left open where the match is weak. Only part of the rows carry a size: once, few, many, or a class if the clone is expanded.

D gene: NA
J gene: TRBJ1-3
clone size: once
V gene: TRBV3-1/TRBV3-2
CDR3 protein: CASSQSDSGNTIYF
CDR3 DNA: TGTGCCAGCAGCCAAAGTGACTCTGGAAACACCATATATTTT

D gene: NA
J gene: TRBJ1-3
clone size: NA
V gene: TRBV9
CDR3 protein: CASSVRSSGNTIYF
CDR3 DNA: TGTGCCAGCAGCGTCAGGAGCTCTGGAAACACCATATATTTT

D gene: NA
J gene: TRBJ1-2
clone size: NA
V gene: TRBV29-1
CDR3 protein: CSVESDNHYGYTF
CDR3 DNA: TGCAGCGTTGAATCGGACAACCACTATGGCTACACCTTC

D gene: TRBD1
J gene: TRBJ1-2
clone size: NA
V gene: TRBV18
CDR3 protein: CASSPPGTGGARGYGYTF
CDR3 DNA: TGTGCCAGCTCACCACCCGGGACAGGGGGCGCGAGAGGCTATGGCTACACCTTC

D gene: NA
J gene: TRBJ2-5
clone size: NA
V gene: TRBV6-5
CDR3 protein: CASRGPTSTQTQYF
CDR3 DNA: TGTGCCAGCAGGGGACCCACTAGTACGCAGACCCAGTACTTC

D gene: NA
J gene: TRBJ2-1
clone size: NA
V gene: TRBV12-5
CDR3 protein: CASVASFAQGSYNEQFF
CDR3 DNA: TGTGCTAGTGTCGCCAGTTTCGCGCAGGGTTCCTACAATGAGCAGTTCTTC

D gene: TRBD1
J gene: TRBJ1-2
clone size: NA
V gene: TRBV9
CDR3 protein: CASSVDREGGPNYGYTF
CDR3 DNA: TGTGCCAGCAGCGTTGACAGGGAAGGGGGGCCTAACTATGGCTACACCTTC

D gene: TRBD1
J gene: TRBJ1-5
clone size: NA
V gene: TRBV11-2
CDR3 protein: CASSLTGSNQPQHF
CDR3 DNA: TGTGCCAGCAGCTTGACAGGGAGCAATCAGCCCCAGCATTTT

D gene: TRBD2
J gene: TRBJ2-5
clone size: NA
V gene: TRBV27
CDR3 protein: CASSLSRAGKETQYF
CDR3 DNA: TGTGCCAGCAGTTTGTCCAGAGCGGGGAAAGAGACCCAGTACTTC

D gene: NA
J gene: TRBJ1-1
clone size: NA
V gene: TRBV7-9
CDR3 protein: CASSLSENTEAFF
CDR3 DNA: TGTGCCAGCAGCTTATCTGAGAACACTGAAGCTTTCTTT

D gene: NA
J gene: TRBJ1-2
clone size: NA
V gene: TRBV10-3
CDR3 protein: CAISESTTPGYTF
CDR3 DNA: TGTGCCATCAGTGAGTCGACGACTCCTGGCTACACCTTC

D gene: NA
J gene: TRBJ1-5
clone size: NA
V gene: TRBV27
CDR3 protein: CASSLLGNQPQHF
CDR3 DNA: TGTGCCAGCAGTTTACTGGGAAATCAGCCCCAGCATTTT

D gene: NA
J gene: TRBJ1-2
clone size: once
V gene: TRBV7-8
CDR3 protein: CASSLDRGNRGYTF
CDR3 DNA: TGTGCCAGCAGCTTAGATCGGGGTAACCGGGGCTACACCTTC

D gene: NA
J gene: TRBJ2-2
clone size: NA
V gene: TRBV28
CDR3 protein: CASSFRANTGELFF
CDR3 DNA: TGTGCCAGCAGTTTTAGAGCGAACACCGGGGAGCTGTTTTTT

D gene: NA
J gene: TRBJ1-4
clone size: NA
V gene: TRBV27
CDR3 protein: CASSFRAWREEKLFF
CDR3 DNA: TGTGCCAGCAGTTTTCGGGCGTGGAGAGAAGAAAAACTGTTTTTT

D gene: TRBD2
J gene: TRBJ2-5
clone size: once
V gene: TRBV9
CDR3 protein: CASSVGPAGAPGETQYF
CDR3 DNA: TGTGCCAGCAGCGTAGGGCCAGCGGGGGCGCCAGGGGAGACCCAGTACTTC

D gene: NA
J gene: TRBJ2-1
clone size: NA
V gene: TRBV5-4
CDR3 protein: CASSLRGWVYNEQFF
CDR3 DNA: TGTGCCAGCAGCTTGAGGGGGTGGGTTTACAATGAGCAGTTCTTC

D gene: TRBD2
J gene: TRBJ2-3
clone size: NA
V gene: TRBV6-2/TRBV6-3
CDR3 protein: CASSYARPGLAGGTDTQYF
CDR3 DNA: TGTGCCAGCAGTTACGCCAGGCCGGGACTAGCGGGGGGCACAGATACGCAGTATTTT

D gene: NA
J gene: TRBJ2-7
clone size: NA
V gene: TRBV7-9
CDR3 protein: CASSLAGGRSYEQYF
CDR3 DNA: TGTGCCAGCAGCTTAGCGGGGGGTCGGTCCTACGAGCAGTACTTC

D gene: NA
J gene: TRBJ1-3
clone size: NA
V gene: TRBV12-5
CDR3 protein: CASGLVLGNTIYF
CDR3 DNA: TGTGCTAGTGGTTTGGTACTCGGAAACACCATATATTTT

D gene: NA
J gene: TRBJ2-3
clone size: NA
V gene: TRBV7-9
CDR3 protein: CASSPAGWYGTDTQYF
CDR3 DNA: TGTGCCAGCAGCCCCGCGGGGTGGTATGGCACAGATACGCAGTATTTT

D gene: NA
J gene: TRBJ2-1
clone size: NA
V gene: TRBV6-6
CDR3 protein: CASSYRSGYNEQFF
CDR3 DNA: TGTGCCAGCAGTTACAGGTCTGGATACAATGAGCAGTTCTTC

D gene: NA
J gene: TRBJ1-5
clone size: NA
V gene: TRBV2
CDR3 protein: CASSEEVRQPQHF
CDR3 DNA: TGTGCCAGCAGTGAAGAGGTGCGACAGCCCCAGCATTTT

D gene: TRBD1
J gene: TRBJ2-1
clone size: NA
V gene: TRBV28
CDR3 protein: CASSLLWTGGHEQFF
CDR3 DNA: TGTGCCAGCAGTTTACTCTGGACAGGTGGGCATGAGCAGTTCTTC

D gene: NA
J gene: TRBJ2-3
clone size: NA
V gene: TRBV9
CDR3 protein: CASSVGGTGRTDTQYF
CDR3 DNA: TGTGCCAGCAGCGTAGGAGGAACAGGACGCACAGATACGCAGTATTTT

D gene: NA
J gene: TRBJ2-3
clone size: NA
V gene: TRBV7-9
CDR3 protein: CASSQFRGTNTDTQYF
CDR3 DNA: TGTGCCAGCAGCCAGTTTAGGGGGACAAACACAGATACGCAGTATTTT

D gene: TRBD1
J gene: TRBJ2-7
clone size: NA
V gene: TRBV2
CDR3 protein: CASRAGTGSPEQYF
CDR3 DNA: TGTGCCAGCAGAGCCGGGACAGGGAGTCCCGAGCAGTACTTC

D gene: NA
J gene: TRBJ1-6
clone size: few
V gene: TRBV6-5
CDR3 protein: CASSSGQDNSPLHF
CDR3 DNA: TGTGCCAGCAGTAGCGGCCAGGATAATTCACCCCTCCACTTT

D gene: NA
J gene: TRBJ2-7
clone size: NA
V gene: TRBV19
CDR3 protein: CASSTRAGTVYEQYF
CDR3 DNA: TGTGCCAGTAGTACAAGAGCGGGGACAGTCTACGAGCAGTACTTC

D gene: TRBD1
J gene: TRBJ1-1
clone size: once
V gene: TRBV19
CDR3 protein: CASSRTGGNTEAFF
CDR3 DNA: TGTGCCAGCTCCCGGACAGGGGGAAACACTGAAGCTTTCTTT

D gene: NA
J gene: TRBJ1-1
clone size: NA
V gene: TRBV2
CDR3 protein: CASSEGSTEAFF
CDR3 DNA: TGTGCCAGCAGTGAGGGCAGCACTGAAGCTTTCTTT

D gene: NA
J gene: TRBJ1-6
clone size: NA
V gene: TRBV6-4
CDR3 protein: CASSPGGGNSPLHF
CDR3 DNA: TGTGCCAGCAGTCCAGGTGGGGGTAATTCACCCCTCCACTTT

D gene: NA
J gene: TRBJ1-5
clone size: NA
V gene: TRBV7-4
CDR3 protein: CASSPRTVGGNQPQHF
CDR3 DNA: TGTGCCAGCAGCCCCAGGACAGTTGGGGGCAATCAGCCCCAGCATTTT

D gene: NA
J gene: TRBJ1-2
clone size: NA
V gene: TRBV7-8
CDR3 protein: CASSLPQFYGYTF
CDR3 DNA: TGTGCCAGCAGCCTGCCCCAGTTCTATGGCTACACCTTC

D gene: NA
J gene: TRBJ1-2
clone size: once
V gene: TRBV10-3
CDR3 protein: CAIGRGSHYGYTF
CDR3 DNA: TGTGCCATCGGCAGGGGATCACACTATGGCTACACCTTC

D gene: TRBD1
J gene: TRBJ2-5
clone size: NA
V gene: TRBV19
CDR3 protein: CASSPHTGQQETQYF
CDR3 DNA: TGTGCCAGTAGTCCTCATACGGGACAGCAAGAGACCCAGTACTTC

D gene: TRBD2
J gene: TRBJ2-4
clone size: NA
V gene: TRBV7-2
CDR3 protein: CASSSSGGAGGNIQYF
CDR3 DNA: TGTGCCAGCAGCTCCAGCGGGGGGGCGGGAGGAAACATTCAGTACTTC

D gene: TRBD1
J gene: TRBJ1-2
clone size: NA
V gene: TRBV13
CDR3 protein: CASSFDRDRAYYGYTF
CDR3 DNA: TGTGCCAGCAGCTTTGACCGGGACAGGGCATACTATGGCTACACCTTC

D gene: NA
J gene: TRBJ2-6
clone size: NA
V gene: TRBV6-1
CDR3 protein: CASSAPGPNRALLWANVLTF
CDR3 DNA: TGTGCCAGCAGTGCCCCGGGGCCCAACCGGGCTCTGTTGTGGGCCAACGTCCTGACTTTC

D gene: NA
J gene: TRBJ1-2
clone size: NA
V gene: TRBV7-2
CDR3 protein: CASSLGTENYGYTF
CDR3 DNA: TGTGCCAGCAGCTTAGGGACCGAGAACTATGGCTACACCTTC